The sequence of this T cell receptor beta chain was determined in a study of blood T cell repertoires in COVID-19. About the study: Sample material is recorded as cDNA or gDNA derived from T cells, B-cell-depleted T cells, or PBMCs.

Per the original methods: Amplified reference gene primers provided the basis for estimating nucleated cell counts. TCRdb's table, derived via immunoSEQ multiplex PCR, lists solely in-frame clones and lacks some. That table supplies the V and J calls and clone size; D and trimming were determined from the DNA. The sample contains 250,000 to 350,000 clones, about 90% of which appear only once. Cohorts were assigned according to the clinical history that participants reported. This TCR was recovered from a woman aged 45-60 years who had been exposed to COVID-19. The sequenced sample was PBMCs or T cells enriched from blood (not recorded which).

For the CDR3, the DNA is TGCGCCAGCAGCTTGGGATTGGGGGCAGGTTTTGAAAAACTGTTTTTT. Its protein is CASSLGLGAGFEKLFF. The chain joins TRBV5-1 to TRBJ1-4, with a weak D call TRBD1 (6 bases). Germline lookup yields CDR1 SGHRS and CDR2 YFSETQ. This CDR3 comprises 16 residues. Deletions cut 0 bases from V and 7 bases from J, with 16 bases between.